The T cell receptor beta chain under discussion was sequenced for a study of sequential checkpoint blockade in melanoma. Study-level background: Patients were randomized 1:1 to nivolumab-then-ipilimumab or ipilimumab-then-nivolumab first-line.

TCRdb's copy holds only in-frame clones and misses some; the assay was immunoSEQ multiplex PCR. Of over 5,000 clones in the sample, 87% were seen once. The germline V gene encodes CDR1 SGHVS and CDR2 FQNEAQ. The CDR3 has 12 residues. Trimming cost V 3 bases and J 3 bases, with 6 bases left between them. The treatment: randomized to nivolumab then ipilimumab (arm A) or the reverse (arm B). No patient had prior DNA-damaging chemotherapy. This TCR came from a human donor with melanoma. The sequenced sample was CD8+ T cells sorted from blood (inferred from file names), obtained from a patient given nivolumab and ipilimumab in sequence. The rearrangement uses TRBV7-8 and TRBJ2-7; D remains ambiguous. The CDR3 loop reads CASSFRNYEQYF. CDR3 in DNA: TGTGCCAGCAGCTTTAGAAACTACGAGCAGTACTTC.